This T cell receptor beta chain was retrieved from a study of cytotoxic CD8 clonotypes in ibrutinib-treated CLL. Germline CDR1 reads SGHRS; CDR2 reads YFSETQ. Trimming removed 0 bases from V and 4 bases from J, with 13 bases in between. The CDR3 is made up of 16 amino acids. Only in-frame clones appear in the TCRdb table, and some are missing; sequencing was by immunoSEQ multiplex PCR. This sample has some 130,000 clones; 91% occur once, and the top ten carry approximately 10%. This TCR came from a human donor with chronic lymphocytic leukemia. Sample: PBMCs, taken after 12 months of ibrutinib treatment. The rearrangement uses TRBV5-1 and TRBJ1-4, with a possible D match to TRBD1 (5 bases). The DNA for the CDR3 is TGCGCCAGCAGCTTGGGGGGACCGGAAGGTAATGAAAAACTGTTTTTT. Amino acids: CASSLGGPEGNEKLFF.